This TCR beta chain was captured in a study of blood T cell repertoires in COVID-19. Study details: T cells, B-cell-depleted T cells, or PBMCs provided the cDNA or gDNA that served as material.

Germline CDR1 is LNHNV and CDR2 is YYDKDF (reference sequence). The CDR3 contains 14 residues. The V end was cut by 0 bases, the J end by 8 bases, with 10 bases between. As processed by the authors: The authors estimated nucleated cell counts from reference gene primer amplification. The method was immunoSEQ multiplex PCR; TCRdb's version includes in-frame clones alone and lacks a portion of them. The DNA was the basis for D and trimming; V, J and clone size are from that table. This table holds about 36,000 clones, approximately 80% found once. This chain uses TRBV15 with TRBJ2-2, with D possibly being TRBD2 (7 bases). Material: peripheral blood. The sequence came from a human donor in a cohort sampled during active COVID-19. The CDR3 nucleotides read TGTGCCACCAGCAGAGATCGGGGGGCTGGGGAGCTGTTTTTT. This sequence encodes CATSRDRGAGELFF.